A selection of T cell receptor beta chains follows, all from one sample in a study of cytomegalovirus exposure and HLA in healthy donors. Repertoires were generated with immunoSEQ multiplex PCR, while TCRdb's copy carries only in-frame clones and drops some. This sample has some 120,000 clones, with more than 65% found just once. The sequencing input was PBMCs. The receptors originated from a woman in her sixties in good health and CMV-seropositive. The CDR3 runs from the conserved cysteine through the conserved F or W. Fields, in order: J gene, D gene, clone size, V gene, CDR3 DNA, CDR3 protein. The D gene is left open where the match is weak. Clone sizes are given selectively: once, few, many, or a class where the clone is expanded.

>TRBJ1-5|TRBD1|NA|TRBV10-3
TGTGCCATCAGCCAGGGGGCTCCCACCTATCAGCCCCAGCATTTT
CAISQGAPTYQPQHF
>TRBJ1-6|NA|NA|TRBV18
TGTGCCAGCTCGGCAGGTGGCGGGTATAATTCACCCCTCCACTTT
CASSAGGGYNSPLHF
>TRBJ1-6|NA|NA|TRBV4-2
TGTGCCAGCAGCCTAGGGGGGGGGAATTCACCCCTCCACTTT
CASSLGGGNSPLHF
>TRBJ1-1|NA|NA|TRBV4-2
TGTGCCAGCAGCCAAGACGGCGGAAAGAACACTGAAGCTTTCTTT
CASSQDGGKNTEAFF
>TRBJ1-1|TRBD1|NA|TRBV6-1
TGTGCCAGCACCAGGGACAGGCTTGAAGCTTTCTTT
CASTRDRLEAFF
>TRBJ1-1|NA|NA|TRBV29-1
TGCAGCGTTGGGAAAACGGAGACTGAAGCTTTCTTT
CSVGKTETEAFF
>TRBJ1-2|TRBD1|NA|TRBV19
TGTGCCAGTAGTATAGATCCAGGGGGCAATAACTATGGCTACACCTTC
CASSIDPGGNNYGYTF
>TRBJ1-6|NA|NA|TRBV19
TGTGCCACCGCGACAGAACCCAATTCACCCCTCCACTTT
CATATEPNSPLHF
>TRBJ1-1|NA|once|TRBV18
TGTGCCAGCTCACAAGGGAGGGGGGACACTGAAGCTTTCTTT
CASSQGRGDTEAFF
>TRBJ2-7|TRBD2|NA|TRBV4-2
TGTGCCAGCAGCCAAGGGACTAGCGGCTACGAGCAGTACTTC
CASSQGTSGYEQYF
>TRBJ2-3|NA|NA|TRBV27
TGTGCCAGCAGTACCGCCTCGGGACAAGGGACAGATACGCAGTATTTT
CASSTASGQGTDTQYF
>TRBJ2-5|TRBD2|few|TRBV19
TGTGCCAGTAGTATCAGGGGACTAGCGGTAACGGAGACCCAGTACTTC
CASSIRGLAVTETQYF
>TRBJ2-7|NA|NA|TRBV5-4
TGTGCCAGCAGCTTGGTGGGGCCCTACGAGCAGTACTTC
CASSLVGPYEQYF
>TRBJ2-5|NA|NA|TRBV10-3
TGTGCCATCAGTGAGTCTGGGGAGGCGCGGTTACAAGAGACCCAGTACTTC
CAISESGEARLQETQYF
>TRBJ1-1|NA|NA|TRBV18
TGTGCCAGCTCACCAAGGGCAGGGCTGAACACTGAAGCTTTCTTT
CASSPRAGLNTEAFF
>TRBJ2-2|TRBD1|NA|TRBV5-8
TGTGCCAGCAGCGTACCGGGACAGCCAATGGGCCGGGAGCTGTTTTTT
CASSVPGQPMGRELFF
>TRBJ2-3|TRBD2|few|TRBV9
TGTGCCAGCAGCGTCGGGGGGGCCGGTTTCACAGATACGCAGTATTTT
CASSVGGAGFTDTQYF
>TRBJ1-5|TRBD1|NA|TRBV7-2
TGTGCCAGCAGCTTAGGACAGGGTGAGCCCCAGCATTTT
CASSLGQGEPQHF
>TRBJ2-3|NA|NA|TRBV7-2
TGTGCCAGCAGCTTAGAAGACGAGGCAGATACGCAGTATTTT
CASSLEDEADTQYF
>TRBJ2-1|TRBD2|NA|TRBV11-3
TGTGCCAGCAGCTTAGGGGCTAGCGGGAGCTACAATGAGCAGTTCTTC
CASSLGASGSYNEQFF
>TRBJ2-1|NA|once|TRBV5-1
TGCGCCAGCAGCCCAGGGGGGTTGCGTAACAATGAGCAGTTCTTC
CASSPGGLRNNEQFF
>TRBJ2-3|TRBD2|few|TRBV7-6
TGTGCCAGCAGCTTGACGAGACTAGCGGGCACAGATACGCAGTATTTT
CASSLTRLAGTDTQYF
>TRBJ2-7|TRBD1|NA|TRBV6-5
TGTGCCAGCAGTGGGCAGGGGGTCTCCTACGAGCAGTACTTC
CASSGQGVSYEQYF
>TRBJ1-3|NA|NA|TRBV29-1
TGCAGCGTTGAAGATCTCGGGGGGTCTGGAAACACCATATATTTT
CSVEDLGGSGNTIYF
>TRBJ1-2|TRBD1|NA|TRBV7-2
TGTGCCAGCAGCCGACATAGCGATGGACAGGGGGACTATGGCTACACCTTC
CASSRHSDGQGDYGYTF
>TRBJ2-7|TRBD1|few|TRBV25-1
TGTGCCAGCAGGAGACAGGGAGCCTACGAGCAGTACTTC
CASRRQGAYEQYF
>TRBJ1-5|NA|NA|TRBV10-3
TGTGCCATCAGTGAGTCTGTCGGGAATAATCAGCCCCAGCATTTT
CAISESVGNNQPQHF
>TRBJ1-2|NA|few|TRBV6-6
TGTGCCAGCAGAGGAGATGGCTACACCTTC
CASRGDGYTF
>TRBJ2-3|TRBD1|NA|TRBV6-5
TGTGCCAGCAGTTTACGGACAGGGGGCGGCACAGATACGCAGTATTTT
CASSLRTGGGTDTQYF
>TRBJ2-7|NA|NA|TRBV6-5
TGTGCCAGCAGTTACGACGCGGGTTTTGGCTACGAGCAGTACTTC
CASSYDAGFGYEQYF
>TRBJ2-1|TRBD2|NA|TRBV29-1
TGCAGCGTTCTAGCGGGTCACAGCTCCTACAATGAGCAGTTCTTC
CSVLAGHSSYNEQFF
>TRBJ2-7|NA|NA|TRBV7-3
TGTGCCAGCAGCTCAAAGGGGTCTTACGAGCAGTACTTC
CASSSKGSYEQYF
>TRBJ2-1|TRBD1|once|TRBV14
TGTGCCAGCAGCCAAGAAGTTGATAGGGGACAGGGGTCCAATGAGCAGTTCTTC
CASSQEVDRGQGSNEQFF
>TRBJ1-2|NA|NA|TRBV7-2
TGTGCCAGCAGCTTAGGAGCAGGAACTAACTATGGCTACACCTTC
CASSLGAGTNYGYTF
>TRBJ2-5|NA|NA|TRBV27
TGTGCCAGCAGTCCCGGGACACCAGGCCAAGAGACCCAGTACTTC
CASSPGTPGQETQYF
>TRBJ2-2|TRBD2|NA|TRBV5-4
TGTGCCAGCAGCCCGGGACTAGCGGGAGTGAACACCGGGGAGCTGTTTTTT
CASSPGLAGVNTGELFF
>TRBJ2-7|NA|NA|TRBV6-1
TGTGCCAGCTTAATCGGGGGAAACGAGCAGTACTTC
CASLIGGNEQYF
>TRBJ2-1|NA|NA|TRBV5-4
TGTGCCAGCAGCGTCCTATTCTTGAGCTCCTACAATGAGCAGTTCTTC
CASSVLFLSSYNEQFF
>TRBJ1-1|NA|NA|TRBV15
TGTGCCACCAGCAGAGATCAGGGGCAGGGAGCTTTCTTT
CATSRDQGQGAFF
>TRBJ2-7|TRBD2|NA|TRBV7-2
TGTGCCAGCAGCTTATCCGGCGGGGGGCTCTACGAGCAGTACTTC
CASSLSGGGLYEQYF
>TRBJ1-3|TRBD1|NA|TRBV5-1
TGCGCCAGCAGCTCTACAGGGGATAGCGGAAACACCATATATTTT
CASSSTGDSGNTIYF
>TRBJ2-2|NA|NA|TRBV11-2
TGTGCCAGCAGCTCTCCCGGACGGGATAACACCGGGGAGCTGTTTTTT
CASSSPGRDNTGELFF
>TRBJ2-3|TRBD2|NA|TRBV5-4
TGTGCCAGCAGCTACCTGACTAGCGGGGGGGCTCCAGATACGCAGTATTTT
CASSYLTSGGAPDTQYF
>TRBJ1-2|TRBD1|NA|TRBV19
TGTGCCAGTAGTCGGGCAGGGGGCACAGCTAACTATGGCTACACCTTC
CASSRAGGTANYGYTF
>TRBJ2-2|TRBD2|NA|TRBV4-3
TGCGCCAGCAGCCAAGAACCTCTAGCGGGAATCCTGGGGGAGCTGTTTTTT
CASSQEPLAGILGELFF
>TRBJ1-2|TRBD1|NA|TRBV30
TGTGCCTCCTCGACAGGGGATGGCTACACCTTC
CASSTGDGYTF
>TRBJ1-1|NA|NA|TRBV19
TGTGCCAGTCGGAGACTTAACACTGAAGCTTTCTTT
CASRRLNTEAFF
>TRBJ2-7|TRBD2|NA|TRBV10-3
TGTGCCATCAGTGACGATAGCGGGTGGGCCGCCGAGCAGTACTTC
CAISDDSGWAAEQYF
>TRBJ1-4|NA|few|TRBV7-8
TGTGCCAGCAGCTTGGGGAAAAGGGGGGAAAAACTGTTTTTT
CASSLGKRGEKLFF
>TRBJ1-5|NA|NA|TRBV7-2
TGTGCCAGCAGCTTATTGGGCGATCAGCCCCAGCATTTT
CASSLLGDQPQHF
>TRBJ2-7|TRBD1|NA|TRBV5-1
TGCGCCAGCAGTCCTACCCTTACAACCGGGACAGGGAGCTCCTACGAGCAGTACTTC
CASSPTLTTGTGSSYEQYF
>TRBJ1-5|NA|NA|TRBV6-6
TGTGCCAGCAGTCCCAATAGCAATCAGCCCCAGCATTTT
CASSPNSNQPQHF
>TRBJ2-2|NA|once|TRBV21-1
TGTGCCCCTTACCCCACGGGACAGACGAACACCGGGGAGCTGTTTTTT
CAPYPTGQTNTGELFF
>TRBJ2-7|TRBD2|NA|TRBV4-1
TGCGCCAGCAGCCAAGACCTAGCGGCGGGAGTCTCGTACGAGCAGTACTTC
CASSQDLAAGVSYEQYF